These 5 T cell receptor beta chains originate from one sample sequenced in a study of early T cells in non-severe SARS-CoV-2 infection. TCRdb re-analysed the 5' RACE reads in MiXCR, keeping a single row per CDR3 protein. The table lists more than 35,000 distinct CDR3 sequences, around 10% of them singletons. Material for sequencing was whole blood. These receptors all come from an adult who was a healthcare worker with PCR-confirmed SARS-CoV-2 infection or an uninfected control (not recorded which).

Ten or more counts support this clonotype. The V and J genes are TRBV29-1 and TRBJ2-2; D might be TRBD2 (6 bases). Germline values: CDR1 SQVTM, CDR2 ANQGSEA. The V gene lost 4 bases and the J gene lost 6 bases, with 9 bases spanning the gap. This CDR3 region has 12 residues. The CDR3 coding sequence is TGCAGCGTTGGACGGAGGGCCGGGGAGCTGTTTTTT. Translating gives CSVGRRAGELFF.

This clonotype was seen repeatedly, ten times or more. This chain connects TRBV27 to TRBJ2-7; 11 nucleotides align to TRBD2. The CDR3 covers 16 residues. Germline assignment: CDR1 MNHEY and CDR2 SMNVEV (reference sequence). V was pared by 3 bases and J by 6 bases, with 10 bases of the junction left unmatched. The CDR3 reads CASSLVAGGRSGEQYF. Here the CDR3 DNA reads TGTGCCAGCAGTTTGGTAGCGGGAGGGCGGTCGGGCGAGCAGTACTTC.

This clonotype showed up many times. The chain has TRBV6-1 and TRBJ1-5, with D hard to call. Trimming removed 6 bases at V and 0 bases at J, with 9 bases between. CDR1 MNHNS and CDR2 SASEGT come from the germline V gene. The CDR3 is 14 residues long. CDR3 loop: CASSHSFSNQPQHF. The DNA of the CDR3 is TGTGCCAGCAGCCACAGCTTTAGCAATCAGCCCCAGCATTTT.

The gene calls are TRBV28 and TRBJ1-2; unclear D gene. Germline CDR1 is MDHEN and CDR2 is SYDVKM. The CDR3 length is 14 residues. V was trimmed by 2 bases and J by 0 bases, leaving 7 bases between them. CDR3 region: CASSLILTNYGYTF. CDR3 coding DNA: TGTGCCAGCAGTTTAATCCTAACTAACTATGGCTACACCTTC.

This clonotype was recorded many times. One end of the junction is discordant with germline, which a read error may explain. Written as DNA, the CDR3 is TGTGCCAGCAGCCTAGACAGGGCCCCGAAAACAACTTCGTCAGATACGCAGTATTTT. Encoded protein: CASSLDRAPKTTSSDTQYF. This chain connects TRBV11-2 to TRBJ2-3; 7 bases fit TRBD1. The CDR3 runs to 19 residues. CDR1 is SGHAT and CDR2 is FQNNGV in the germline V gene.